This T cell receptor (beta chain) was identified in a study of cytomegalovirus exposure and HLA in healthy donors. Comments on this clone: Its antigen is unknown. The junction does not match germline at one end; this may be a read error.

CDR1 is LNHDA and CDR2 is SQIVND in the germline V gene (reference sequence). The CDR3 totals 15 residues. PCR employed 60 Vbeta and 13 Jbeta primers. Source study methods: A later analysis tallied 80 million to 100 million unique TCR beta chains, approximately 11 million of them shared. Clones were read by immunoSEQ multiplex PCR, and TCRdb kept only the in-frame ones, dropping some. D and trimming come from the DNA, and the V and J calls and clone size come from that table. The sample shows 120,000 to 150,000 clones, approximately 67% of them seen only once. General study points: It was 150 to 200 TCR beta chains that were listed as cytomegalovirus-associated. In most subjects, TCR beta sequences reportedly gave accurate predictions of HLA-A and HLA-B alleles.

J is TRBJ1-5 and V is TRBV19, with TRBD1 matching 12 bases. The sequencing sample was made of PBMCs. This receptor was taken from an older woman in good health and CMV-seronegative. CDR3 nucleotide sequence: TGTGCCAGTAGTATCGGGACAGGGGGCAATCAGTCCCAGCATTTT. Protein product: CASSIGTGGNQSQHF.